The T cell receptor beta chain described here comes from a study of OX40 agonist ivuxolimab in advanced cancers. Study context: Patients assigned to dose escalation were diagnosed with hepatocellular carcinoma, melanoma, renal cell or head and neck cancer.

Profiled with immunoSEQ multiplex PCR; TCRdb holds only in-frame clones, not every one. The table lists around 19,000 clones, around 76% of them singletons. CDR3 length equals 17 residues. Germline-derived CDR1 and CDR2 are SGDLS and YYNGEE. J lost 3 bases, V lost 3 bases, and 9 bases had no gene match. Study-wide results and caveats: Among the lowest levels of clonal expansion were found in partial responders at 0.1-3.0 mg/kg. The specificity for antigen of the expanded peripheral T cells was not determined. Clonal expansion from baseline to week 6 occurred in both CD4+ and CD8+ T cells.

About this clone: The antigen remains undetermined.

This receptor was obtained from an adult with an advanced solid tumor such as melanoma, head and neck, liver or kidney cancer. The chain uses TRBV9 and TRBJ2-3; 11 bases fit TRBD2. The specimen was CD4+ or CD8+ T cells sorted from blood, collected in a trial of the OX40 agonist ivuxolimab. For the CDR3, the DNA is TGTGCCAGCAGCGATGACCCGACTAGCGGGGTAACAGATACGCAGTATTTT. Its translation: CASSDDPTSGVTDTQYF.